This TCR beta chain is from a study of human T cells and chemical hapten exposure. On the study more broadly: Skin on the upper inner arm, about 2 cm by about 2 cm in size, was sensitized with 2% DPC. Diphenylcyclopropenone was administered weekly to the scalp of patients throughout the roughly 22-week study.

As to time point: patch test 1, 2 weeks after DPC sensitization. The treatment was: therapeutic diphenylcyclopropenone sensitization with weekly scalp DPC. V gave up 4 bases and J gave up 3 bases, with 13 bases separating them. CDR1 is SGHRS, CDR2 YFSETQ, per germline. The CDR3 extends over 14 amino acids. TCRdb called the RACE reads again in MiXCR, with one record for every CDR3 protein. The sample holds around 110,000 distinct CDR3 sequences; around 10% are singletons and the top ten take approximately 1.5%. The sequences come from whole blood, collected in connection with sensitization to the hapten diphenylcyclopropenone (DPC). The clonotype originates from a woman aged 50 to 65 with alopecia areata. Some clones in this sample may be carry-over from other donors' samples. The chain couples TRBV5-1 to TRBJ1-1; no clear D gene. The CDR3: CASSHSPVDTEAFF. The CDR3 DNA reads as TGCGCCAGCAGCCATTCCCCGGTGGACACTGAAGCTTTCTTT.